Following are 6 T cell receptor beta chains from one sample sequenced in a study of shared clonotypes between healthy human individuals. The assay was immunoSEQ multiplex PCR, and TCRdb's table has in-frame clones only and misses some. The sample yields more than 2,000,000 clones, roughly 92% seen once. Sequencing input: naive CD4+ T cells sorted from blood. The subset here: CD45RA+ positively selected. These receptors originate from a man between 18 and 29 years old in good health.

The chain joins TRBV19 to TRBJ2-7, with a weak D call TRBD1 (5 bases). The CDR3 runs 14 residues. V shed 5 bases and J shed 3 bases, with 14 bases lying between them. CDR1 is LNHDA, CDR2 SQIVND, per germline (reference sequence). The CDR3: CASSRLGVGYEQYF. CDR3 bases: TGTGCCAGTAGTCGTCTAGGGGTAGGCTACGAGCAGTACTTC.

The chain carries TRBV20-1 and TRBJ2-2; D not certain. This CDR3 is 11 amino acids long. Germline CDR1 reads DFQATT; CDR2 reads SNEGSKA (reference sequence). The V and J ends lost 5 bases and 6 bases respectively, with 7 bases between them. The DNA of the CDR3 is TGCAGTGCTCCTCGGGCCGGGGAGCTGTTTTTT. Translated: CSAPRAGELFF.

The V and J genes are TRBV7-9 and TRBJ1-6; 10 positions match TRBD1. The CDR3 length is 16 residues. Unmatched junction bases numbered 9, after V lost 5 bases and J lost 8 bases. CDR1 and CDR2 (germline): SEHNR, FQNEAQ (reference sequence). The DNA of the CDR3 is TGTGCCAGCAGCACCTCGACAGGGGGCGGTGATTCACCCCTCCACTTT. It encodes CASSTSTGGGDSPLHF. The variable domain in full, with the rest retrieved from reference TRBV7-9 and TRBJ1-6, is DTGVSQNPRHKITKRGQNVTFRCDPISEHNRLYWYRQTLGQGPEFLTYFQNEAQLEKSRLLSDRFSAERPKGSFSTLEIQRTEQGDSAMYLCASSTSTGGGDSPLHFGNGTRLTVT.

The CDR3 bases are TGCGCCAGCAGCTATACAGGAAAACGCCTTTACGAGCAGTACTTC. It yields the protein CASSYTGKRLYEQYF. The rearrangement uses TRBV5-1 and TRBJ2-7; D is perhaps TRBD1 (5 bases). Germline V gene lookup returns CDR1 SGHRS and CDR2 YFSETQ. The CDR3 has 15 residues. Trimming stripped 3 bases from V and 4 bases from J, with 17 bases between.

The chain has TRBV18 and TRBJ1-1, with D unclear. CDR1 KGHSH and CDR2 LQKENI come from the germline V gene. This CDR3 contains 14 residues. The V end lost 5 bases, the J end lost 4 bases, and 14 bases lay between the germline ends. The CDR3 loop is CASSTLEVGTEAFF. In nucleotides, the CDR3 is TGTGCCAGCTCAACCCTCGAGGTAGGCACTGAAGCTTTCTTT.

J is TRBJ1-5 and V is TRBV15; no clear D gene. CDR3 length: 16 amino acids. V was cut by 5 bases and J by 3 bases, with 17 bases left in between. CDR1 is LNHNV and CDR2 is YYDKDF in the germline V gene (reference sequence). This CDR3 is CATSSPGRGNNQPQHF. The CDR3 nucleotides read TGTGCCACCAGCTCCCCTGGCAGAGGTAACAATCAGCCCCAGCATTTT. The entire variable domain, with the rest obtained from reference TRBV15 and TRBJ1-5, is as follows: DAMVIQNPRYQVTQFGKPVTLSCSQTLNHNVMYWYQQKSSQAPKLLFHYYDKDFNNEADTPDNFQSRRPNTSFCFLDIRSPGLGDTAMYLCATSSPGRGNNQPQHFGDGTRLSIL.